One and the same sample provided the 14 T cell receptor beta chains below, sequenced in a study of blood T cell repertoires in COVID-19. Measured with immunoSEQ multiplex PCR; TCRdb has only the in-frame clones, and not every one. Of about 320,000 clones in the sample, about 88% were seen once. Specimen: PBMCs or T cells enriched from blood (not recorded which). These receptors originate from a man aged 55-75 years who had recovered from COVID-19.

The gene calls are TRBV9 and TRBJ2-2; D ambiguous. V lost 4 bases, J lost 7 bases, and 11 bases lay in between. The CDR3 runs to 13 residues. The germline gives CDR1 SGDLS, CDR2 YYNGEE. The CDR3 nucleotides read TGTGCCAGCAGCCCAGGCCGTGGCGGGGAGCTGTTTTTT. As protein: CASSPGRGGELFF.

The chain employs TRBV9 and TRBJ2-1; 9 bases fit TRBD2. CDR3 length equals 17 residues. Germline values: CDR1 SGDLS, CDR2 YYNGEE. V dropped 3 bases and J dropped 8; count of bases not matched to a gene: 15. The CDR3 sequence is CASSALRGSGGIYEQFF. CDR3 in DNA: TGTGCCAGCAGCGCTCTCCGGGGGAGCGGGGGGATTTATGAGCAGTTCTTC. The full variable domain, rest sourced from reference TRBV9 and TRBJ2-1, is DSGVTQTPKHLITATGQRVTLRCSPRSGDLSVYWYQQSLDQGLQFLIQYYNGEERAKGNILERFSAQQFPDLHSELNLSSLELGDSALYFCASSALRGSGGIYEQFFGPGTRLTVL.

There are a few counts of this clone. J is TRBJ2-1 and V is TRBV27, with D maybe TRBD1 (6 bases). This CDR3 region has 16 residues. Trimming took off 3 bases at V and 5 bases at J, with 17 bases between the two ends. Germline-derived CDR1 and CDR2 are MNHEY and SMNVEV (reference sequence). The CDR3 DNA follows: TGTGCCAGCAGTTTGGGGGCGGCGAGCCGAAACAATGAGCAGTTCTTC. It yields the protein CASSLGAASRNNEQFF.

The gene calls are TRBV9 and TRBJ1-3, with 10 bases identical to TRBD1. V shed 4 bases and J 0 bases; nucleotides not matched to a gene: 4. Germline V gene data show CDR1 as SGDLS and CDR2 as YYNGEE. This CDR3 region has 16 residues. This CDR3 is CASSPRTGGSGNTIYF. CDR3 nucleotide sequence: TGTGCCAGCAGCCCTCGGACAGGGGGCTCTGGAAACACCATATATTTT.

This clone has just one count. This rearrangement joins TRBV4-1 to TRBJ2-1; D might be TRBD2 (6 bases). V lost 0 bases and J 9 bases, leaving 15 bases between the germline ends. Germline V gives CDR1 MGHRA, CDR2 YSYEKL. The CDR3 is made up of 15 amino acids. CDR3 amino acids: CASSQDDGRGSEQFF. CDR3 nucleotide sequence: TGCGCCAGCAGCCAAGATGACGGGAGAGGCAGTGAGCAGTTCTTC.

Written as DNA, the CDR3 is TGTGCCAGCAGCCGCACAGGGGGCACTGAAGCTTTCTTT. This sequence encodes CASSRTGGTEAFF. The J gene is TRBJ1-1, the V gene TRBV14; the match to TRBD1 covers 8 bases. With V trimmed by 4 bases and J by 4 bases, 2 bases remained unmatched. Germline V gene lookup returns CDR1 SGHDN and CDR2 FVKESK. The CDR3 spans 13 residues. The variable domain in full, with the rest retrieved from reference TRBV14 and TRBJ1-1, is EAGVTQFPSHSVIEKGQTVTLRCDPISGHDNLYWYRRVMGKEIKFLLHFVKESKQDESGMPNNRFLAERTGGTYSTLKVQPAELEDSGVYFCASSRTGGTEAFFGQGTRLTVV.

CDR3 sequence (DNA): TGTGCCAGCAGCAGGACAGGGGTCGAGCAGTACTTC. This encodes CASSRTGVEQYF. The chain links TRBV5-5 to TRBJ2-7, with 9 bases aligning to TRBD1. This CDR3 is 12 amino acids long. V was clipped by 4 bases and J by 6 bases; unmatched bases: 2. Germline V gene lookup returns CDR1 SGHKS and CDR2 YYEKEE (reference sequence). Supplemented by reference TRBV5-5 and TRBJ2-7, the full variable domain reads DAGVTQSPTHLIKTRGQQVTLRCSPISGHKSVSWYQQVLGQGPQFIFQYYEKEERGRGNFPDRFSARQFPNYSSELNVNALLLGDSALYLCASSRTGVEQYFGPGTRLTVT.

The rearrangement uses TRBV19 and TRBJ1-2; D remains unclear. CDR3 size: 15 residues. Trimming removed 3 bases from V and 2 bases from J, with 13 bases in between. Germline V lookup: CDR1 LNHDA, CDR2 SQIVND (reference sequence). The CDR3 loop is CASSIMEAVNYGYTF. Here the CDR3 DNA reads TGTGCCAGTAGTATTATGGAGGCGGTAAACTATGGCTACACCTTC.

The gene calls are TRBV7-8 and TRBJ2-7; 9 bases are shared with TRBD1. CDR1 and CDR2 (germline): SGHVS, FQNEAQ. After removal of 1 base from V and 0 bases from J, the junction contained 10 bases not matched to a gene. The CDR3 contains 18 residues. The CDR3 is CASSLDTGQGRSSYEQYF. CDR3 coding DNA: TGTGCCAGCAGCTTAGACACGGGACAGGGAAGGAGCTCCTACGAGCAGTACTTC.

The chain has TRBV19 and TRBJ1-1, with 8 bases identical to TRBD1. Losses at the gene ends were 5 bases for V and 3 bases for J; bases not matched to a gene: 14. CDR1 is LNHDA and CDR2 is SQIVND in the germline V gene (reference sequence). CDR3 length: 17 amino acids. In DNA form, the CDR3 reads TGTGCCAGTAGTCCCCAACCGACAGGGGCGTTGGACACTGAAGCTTTCTTT. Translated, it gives CASSPQPTGALDTEAFF.

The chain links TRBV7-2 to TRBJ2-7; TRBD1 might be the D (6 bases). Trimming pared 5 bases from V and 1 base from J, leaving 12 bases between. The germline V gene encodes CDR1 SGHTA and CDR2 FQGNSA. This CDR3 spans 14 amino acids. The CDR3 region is CASSQQGSSYEQYF. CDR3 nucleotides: TGTGCCAGCAGCCAACAGGGTTCATCCTACGAGCAGTACTTC.

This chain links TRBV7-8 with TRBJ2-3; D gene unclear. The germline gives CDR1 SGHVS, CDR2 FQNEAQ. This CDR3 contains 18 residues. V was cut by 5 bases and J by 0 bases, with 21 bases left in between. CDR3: CASSLRGVQVLSTDTQYF. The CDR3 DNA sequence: TGTGCCAGCAGCCTCCGTGGTGTCCAGGTGCTAAGCACAGATACGCAGTATTTT.

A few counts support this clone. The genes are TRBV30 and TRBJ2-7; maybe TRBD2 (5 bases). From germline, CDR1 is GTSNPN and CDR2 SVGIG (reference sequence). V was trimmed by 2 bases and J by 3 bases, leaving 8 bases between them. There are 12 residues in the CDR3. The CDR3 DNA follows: TGTGCCTGGAGTCGGGGAAGCTACGAGCAGTACTTC. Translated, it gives CAWSRGSYEQYF.

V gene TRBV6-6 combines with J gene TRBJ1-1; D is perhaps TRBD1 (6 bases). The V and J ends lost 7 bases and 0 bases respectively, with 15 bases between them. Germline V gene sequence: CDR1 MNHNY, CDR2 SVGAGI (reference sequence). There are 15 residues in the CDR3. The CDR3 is CASKMGTGMNTEAFF. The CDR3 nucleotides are TGTGCCAGCAAGATGGGTACAGGGATGAACACTGAAGCTTTCTTT.